A selection of T cell receptor beta chains follows, all from one sample in a study of T cell responses to AZD1222 COVID-19 vaccine. Sequenced by immunoSEQ multiplex PCR; TCRdb stores in-frame clones only, minus some. This sample has some 120,000 clones, with roughly 93% found just once. The sample here was peripheral blood, taken on day 0 of AZD1222 vaccination. All receptors come from an adult in good health. CDR3s include the opening cysteine and the closing phenylalanine or tryptophan. Each record gives: J gene, V gene, CDR3 length, D gene, clone size, CDR3 protein, CDR3 DNA. A D gene is named only where the DNA matches it firmly. Not all rows give a size; the values are once, few, many and, for expanded clones, a class.

J gene: TRBJ2-1; V gene: TRBV15; CDR3 length: 16; D gene: .; clone size: once; CDR3 protein: CATSRPTYIVENEQFF; CDR3 DNA: TGTGCCACCAGCAGACCTACCTACATCGTGGAGAATGAGCAGTTCTTC
J gene: TRBJ2-3; V gene: TRBV11-3; CDR3 length: 15; D gene: .; clone size: .; CDR3 protein: CASSLGRRGSDTQYF; CDR3 DNA: TGTGCCAGCAGCTTAGGCCGGAGGGGGTCAGATACGCAGTATTTT
J gene: TRBJ2-3; V gene: TRBV7-2; CDR3 length: 13; D gene: .; clone size: .; CDR3 protein: CASSSGLKDTQYF; CDR3 DNA: TGTGCCAGCAGCTCTGGGCTTAAAGATACGCAGTATTTT
J gene: TRBJ2-7; V gene: TRBV2; CDR3 length: 14; D gene: .; clone size: .; CDR3 protein: CASRDTLSSYEQYF; CDR3 DNA: TGTGCCAGCAGAGACACCCTTTCTTCCTACGAGCAGTACTTC
J gene: TRBJ1-2; V gene: TRBV25-1; CDR3 length: 13; D gene: TRBD1; clone size: .; CDR3 protein: CASSVGQADGYTF; CDR3 DNA: TGTGCCAGCAGCGTGGGACAGGCCGATGGCTACACCTTC
J gene: TRBJ2-4; V gene: TRBV2; CDR3 length: 17; D gene: .; clone size: once; CDR3 protein: CASSEARPGGGKNIQYF; CDR3 DNA: TGTGCCAGCAGTGAAGCGCGGCCAGGGGGAGGCAAAAACATTCAGTACTTC
J gene: TRBJ1-2; V gene: TRBV7-2; CDR3 length: 14; D gene: .; clone size: .; CDR3 protein: CASSSYPERYGYTF; CDR3 DNA: TGTGCCAGCAGCTCTTACCCCGAGCGGTATGGCTACACCTTC
J gene: TRBJ1-1; V gene: TRBV7-8; CDR3 length: 13; D gene: .; clone size: .; CDR3 protein: CASSLNPGAEAFF; CDR3 DNA: TGTGCCAGCAGCTTAAATCCGGGGGCTGAAGCTTTCTTT
J gene: TRBJ1-1; V gene: TRBV12-3/TRBV12-4; CDR3 length: 11; D gene: .; clone size: .; CDR3 protein: CASSLTTEAFF; CDR3 DNA: TGTGCCAGCAGTTTAACCACTGAAGCTTTCTTT
J gene: TRBJ1-6; V gene: TRBV7-8; CDR3 length: 14; D gene: .; clone size: .; CDR3 protein: CASSLGGWSSPLHF; CDR3 DNA: TGTGCCAGCAGCTTAGGGGGCTGGAGTTCACCCCTCCACTTT
J gene: TRBJ2-1; V gene: TRBV9; CDR3 length: 16; D gene: TRBD2; clone size: once; CDR3 protein: CASSPAVSGGHNEQFF; CDR3 DNA: TGTGCCAGCTCCCCAGCAGTTAGCGGGGGCCACAATGAGCAGTTCTTC
J gene: TRBJ1-3; V gene: TRBV7-6; CDR3 length: 16; D gene: .; clone size: .; CDR3 protein: CASSPTDTGPGNTIYF; CDR3 DNA: TGTGCCAGCAGCCCTACTGACACTGGACCTGGAAACACCATATATTTT
J gene: TRBJ1-1; V gene: TRBV7-9; CDR3 length: 12; D gene: .; clone size: .; CDR3 protein: CASSLSSSEAFF; CDR3 DNA: TGTGCCAGCAGCTTATCTTCCTCTGAAGCTTTCTTT